The clone carrying this T cell receptor (beta chain) was observed at least ten times. The library was built from 400 ng RNA with molecular barcoded adaptors for alpha/delta and beta/gamma chains. MiXCR, applied by TCRdb to the reads, yields one record per CDR3 protein. Of fewer than 100,000 distinct CDR3 sequences in the sample, approximately 13% were seen once. The data derive from a study of read filtering for tumor transcriptome and immune sequencing. About the study: RNA-seq yielded only roughly 75 to 1,300 TCR reads, IR-seq about 3.5 to 10.27 million.

Specimen: a population of CD138-negative cells sorted from bone marrow. The TCR sequence derives from a donor aged 40 or over with multiple myeloma.

The CDR3 bases are TGTGCCAGCAGTTACTCGATTTCAGCGGGAGGTTCCTACGAGCAGTACTTC. Amino acid sequence: CASSYSISAGGSYEQYF. This rearrangement joins TRBV6-6 to TRBJ2-7, with TRBD2 matching 9 bases. The trim removed 0 bases at V and 1 base at J, leaving 7 bases unmatched. The CDR3 consists of 17 residues. CDR1 and CDR2 (germline): MNHNY, SVGAGI (reference sequence).